These 9 T cell receptor beta chains came from one sample sequenced in a study of shared clonotypes between healthy human individuals. Sequenced by immunoSEQ multiplex PCR; TCRdb stores in-frame clones only, minus some. The profile shows around 2.1 million clones, approximately 94% of them singletons. Input material: naive CD4+ T cells sorted from blood. Documented subset: CD45RA+ positively selected. The receptors were gathered from a man between 18 and 35 years old in good health.

V and J are TRBV5-1 and TRBJ2-7, with TRBD2 matching over 9 bases. CDR1 and CDR2 (germline): SGHRS, YFSETQ. Trimming took 2 bases from V and 4 from J; bases not matched to a gene: 28. The CDR3 extends over 22 amino acids. CDR3 residues: CASSLPGTDFSFPGTSSYEQYF. The CDR3 DNA sequence: TGCGCCAGCAGCTTACCCGGGACCGATTTTTCCTTCCCCGGGACTAGCAGTTACGAGCAGTACTTC.

The CDR3 nucleotides are TGTGCCAGCAGCGTAGAGCCTTCGGAGACCCAGTACTTC. Translating it yields CASSVEPSETQYF. The chain has TRBV9 and TRBJ2-5; D is ambiguous. Trimming took off 0 bases at V and 5 bases at J, with 8 bases between the two ends. Per germline, CDR1 SGDLS and CDR2 YYNGEE. This CDR3 contains 13 residues.

The table lists this clone with a count of one. The chain links TRBV7-9 to TRBJ2-5; tentative D call: TRBD1 (6 bases). The V and J ends lost 5 bases and 1 base respectively, with 11 bases between them. The CDR3 extends over 14 amino acids. Germline loops: CDR1 SEHNR, CDR2 FQNEAQ (reference sequence). The CDR3 here is CASSQGTLQETQYF. CDR3 nucleotides: TGTGCCAGCAGCCAAGGGACACTCCAAGAGACCCAGTACTTC.

This clone was found once. This chain uses TRBV6-1 with TRBJ1-2; D may be TRBD1 (5 bases). V lost 5 bases and J 6 bases, leaving 13 bases between the germline ends. The CDR3 runs 13 residues. Per the germline V gene, CDR1 is MNHNS and CDR2 is SASEGT. The CDR3 loop reads CASSSGLVDGYTF. The CDR3 DNA reads TGTGCCAGCAGTTCAGGGCTGGTGGATGGCTACACCTTC.

The chain has TRBV30 and TRBJ1-2, with D maybe TRBD1 (6 bases). Germline assignment: CDR1 GTSNPN and CDR2 SVGIG (reference sequence). V lost 7 bases to trimming and J lost 4 bases, with 16 bases between them. The CDR3 runs 13 residues. CDR3 bases: TGTGCCTTTACGTCACAGGGTTTCTATGGCTACACCTTC. Translation gives CAFTSQGFYGYTF.

The J gene is TRBJ2-1, the V gene TRBV6-5; TRBD2 agrees at 8 bases. V lost 6 bases and J lost 6; bases outside the gene matches: 4. Germline V lookup: CDR1 MNHEY, CDR2 SVGAGI. The CDR3 contains 13 residues. The CDR3 bases are TGTGCCAGCAGCCGGGGGGGCCTCAATGAGCAGTTCTTC. It encodes CASSRGGLNEQFF.

This chain links TRBV7-6 with TRBJ1-1, with TRBD1 as a possible D gene (5 bases). The CDR3 contains 14 residues. Germline V lookup: CDR1 SGHVS, CDR2 FNYEAQ. V was pared by 5 bases and J by 5 bases, with 15 bases between. The CDR3, as DNA: TGTGCCAGCAGCGTCAACCCAGGACATACTGAAGCTTTCTTT. Residues: CASSVNPGHTEAFF.

The CDR3 protein is CASSQLAGGNTGELFF. The CDR3 DNA follows: TGCGCCAGCAGCCAACTAGCGGGGGGAAACACCGGGGAGCTGTTTTTT. This chain joins TRBV5-1 and TRBJ2-2, with 12 nucleotides matching TRBD2. Germline CDR1 and CDR2: SGHRS and YFSETQ. With 4 bases clipped from V and 2 bases from J, the junction kept 3 bases outside the gene matches. This CDR3 has 16 residues.

Concerning this clone itself: The identical CDR3 is also encoded by other nucleotide sequences in the sample. J is TRBJ2-3 and V is TRBV20-1; D unresolved. There are 11 residues in the CDR3. Trimming took off 3 bases at V and 1 base at J, with 2 bases between the two ends. Germline values: CDR1 DFQATT, CDR2 SNEGSKA (reference sequence). The CDR3, as DNA: TGCAGTGCTAGTGGCACAGATACGCAGTATTTT. Translation gives CSASGTDTQYF.